A selection of T cell receptor beta chains follows, all from one sample in a study of OX40 agonist ivuxolimab in advanced cancers. Clones were sequenced by immunoSEQ multiplex PCR, and TCRdb holds only the in-frame ones, with some missing. This table has over 55,000 clones, roughly nine tenths appearing once. The material was CD4+ or CD8+ T cells sorted from blood, obtained in a trial of the OX40 agonist ivuxolimab. These receptors all come from an adult with an advanced solid tumor such as melanoma, head and neck, liver or kidney cancer. CDR3s include the opening cysteine and the closing phenylalanine or tryptophan. Each record gives: clone size, D gene, J gene, V gene, CDR3 protein, CDR3 DNA. D genes are given only for firm matches. Size values are once, few and many counts, or a class for expanded clones, and some rows have none.

>NA|NA|TRBJ2-1|TRBV4-2
CASSQGDHYNEQFF
TGTGCCAGCAGCCAAGGAGACCACTACAATGAGCAGTTCTTC
>NA|NA|TRBJ1-1|TRBV5-6
CASSFGQTDAFF
TGTGCCAGCAGCTTCGGACAGACGGACGCTTTCTTT
>NA|NA|TRBJ1-5|TRBV27
CASSLVGGNQPQHF
TGTGCCAGCAGTTTAGTTGGGGGCAATCAGCCCCAGCATTTT
>NA|TRBD1|TRBJ2-7|TRBV7-2
CASSTGDRGRDEQYF
TGTGCCAGCAGCACCGGGGACAGGGGTAGAGACGAGCAGTACTTC
>NA|TRBD2|TRBJ2-7|TRBV14
CASSLLLAGQYEQYF
TGTGCCAGCAGCCTTTTACTAGCGGGACAATACGAGCAGTACTTC
>NA|NA|TRBJ2-5|TRBV11-3
CASSLGGTGLSQETQYF
TGTGCCAGCAGCTTAGGCGGAACAGGTCTTTCCCAAGAGACCCAGTACTTC
>NA|TRBD2|TRBJ2-1|TRBV28
CASSSPTSGRAYEQFF
TGTGCCAGCAGTTCCCCGACTAGCGGGAGGGCCTATGAGCAGTTCTTC
>NA|TRBD2|TRBJ2-2|TRBV27
CASSLSSGRSTGELFF
TGTGCCAGCAGTTTATCTAGCGGGAGGAGCACCGGGGAGCTGTTTTTT
>once|TRBD2|TRBJ2-1|TRBV28
CASSPAGEPRLEQFF
TGTGCCAGCAGTCCCGCGGGAGAACCACGTTTAGAGCAGTTCTTC
>NA|TRBD2|TRBJ2-7|TRBV7-9
CASSLTSGRVGEQYF
TGTGCCAGCAGCTTGACTAGCGGGAGGGTGGGCGAGCAGTACTTC
>NA|TRBD1|TRBJ2-7|TRBV7-2
CASSRGQAYEQYF
TGTGCCAGCAGTCGAGGACAGGCCTACGAGCAGTACTTC
>NA|TRBD1|TRBJ2-7|TRBV13
CASSIGTGEYEQYF
TGTGCCAGCAGCATCGGGACAGGGGAATACGAGCAGTACTTC
>once|NA|TRBJ2-2|TRBV19
CASRTLGTGELFF
TGTGCCAGTAGAACCCTAGGCACCGGGGAGCTGTTTTTT
>NA|NA|TRBJ2-7|TRBV27
CASSPTVALEQYF
TGTGCCAGCAGCCCGACAGTGGCGCTCGAGCAGTACTTC
>few|TRBD2|TRBJ2-1|TRBV11-3
CASATSGDEQFF
TGTGCCAGCGCGACTAGCGGCGATGAGCAGTTCTTC
>NA|TRBD1|TRBJ1-5|TRBV27
CASKTGAGQPQHF
TGTGCCTCCAAGACAGGGGCGGGTCAGCCCCAGCATTTT
>NA|TRBD1|TRBJ2-7|TRBV6-5
CASSYGTGGREQYF
TGTGCCAGCAGTTATGGGACAGGGGGGCGCGAGCAGTACTTC
>NA|NA|TRBJ1-2|TRBV28
CASSVEGGLRDGYTF
TGTGCCAGCAGTGTAGAGGGGGGTTTACGGGATGGCTACACCTTC
>NA|TRBD2|TRBJ2-7|TRBV4-1
CASSQVGLAGGLAYEQYF
TGCGCCAGCAGCCAAGTAGGACTAGCGGGAGGATTAGCCTACGAGCAGTACTTC
>NA|TRBD1|TRBJ2-1|TRBV6-6
CASSSGGTYNEQFF
TGTGCCAGCAGCTCAGGGGGAACCTACAATGAGCAGTTCTTC
>NA|NA|TRBJ2-7|TRBV2
CASSGGLSSYEQYF
TGTGCCAGCAGTGGAGGACTGTCCTCCTACGAGCAGTACTTC
>NA|NA|TRBJ2-2|TRBV4-1
CASSPPGGQGLTGELFF
TGCGCCAGCAGCCCGCCCGGTGGGCAGGGGCTAACCGGGGAGCTGTTTTTT
>NA|TRBD1|TRBJ2-7|TRBV15
CATSRDTGQGGFYEQYF
TGTGCCACCAGCAGAGATACAGGACAGGGGGGTTTCTACGAGCAGTACTTC
>once|NA|TRBJ2-2|TRBV29-1
CSVTGEAGELFF
TGCAGCGTTACAGGGGAGGCGGGGGAGCTGTTTTTT
>NA|NA|TRBJ2-2|TRBV7-6
CASSLVSSGELFF
TGTGCCAGCAGCTTAGTGTCGTCCGGGGAGCTGTTTTTT
>NA|NA|TRBJ2-3|TRBV6-1
CASSEMGGGVVVDTQYF
TGTGCCAGCAGCGAAATGGGTGGGGGAGTGGTGGTAGATACGCAGTATTTT
>few|TRBD1|TRBJ2-1|TRBV10-3
CAISESSGGTGDYNEQFF
TGTGCCATCAGTGAGTCGAGTGGAGGGACAGGGGATTACAATGAGCAGTTCTTC
>NA|TRBD2|TRBJ2-7|TRBV2
CASRGTSGRRGSWEQYF
TGTGCCAGCAGGGGGACTAGCGGGAGAAGGGGGAGCTGGGAGCAGTACTTC
>NA|TRBD2|TRBJ2-7|TRBV5-1
CASSGTSGVYEQYF
TGCGCCAGCAGCGGAACTAGCGGGGTCTACGAGCAGTACTTC
>NA|TRBD1|TRBJ2-7|TRBV7-8
CASSLARQGGNYEQYF
TGTGCCAGCAGCTTAGCGCGACAGGGGGGGAACTACGAGCAGTACTTC
>NA|TRBD1|TRBJ1-2|TRBV28
CASSSPRDRDYGYTF
TGTGCCAGCAGTTCACCCCGGGACAGGGACTATGGCTACACCTTC
>NA|NA|TRBJ1-5|TRBV4-3
CASSPSTLGRGNQPQHF
TGCGCCAGCAGCCCTTCAACCTTGGGTAGGGGCAATCAGCCCCAGCATTTT
>NA|NA|TRBJ2-1|TRBV19
CASSRGSRKSSYNEQFF
TGTGCCAGTAGTAGAGGTTCGAGGAAGAGCTCCTACAATGAGCAGTTCTTC
>NA|NA|TRBJ1-5|TRBV5-1
CASSFGENQPQHF
TGCGCCAGCAGCTTCGGGGAGAATCAGCCCCAGCATTTT
>medium-sized|NA|TRBJ1-3|TRBV19
CASSISTYSGNTIYF
TGTGCCAGTAGTATTTCAACCTACTCTGGAAACACCATATATTTT
>NA|TRBD2|TRBJ2-2|TRBV4-1
CASSRTSATTGELFF
TGCGCCAGCAGCCGGACTAGCGCAACCACCGGGGAGCTGTTTTTT
>NA|NA|TRBJ2-1|TRBV13
CASSLGTSSYNEQFF
TGTGCCAGCAGCTTAGGGACTAGCTCCTACAATGAGCAGTTCTTC
>NA|TRBD1|TRBJ2-1|TRBV9
CASSITEGALNEQFF
TGTGCCAGCAGCATCACCGAGGGGGCGCTGAATGAGCAGTTCTTC
>NA|TRBD2|TRBJ2-3|TRBV18
CASSPSGESQKSGPTDTQYF
TGTGCCAGCTCACCCAGCGGGGAATCGCAAAAATCGGGGCCCACAGATACGCAGTATTTT
>NA|TRBD2|TRBJ2-3|TRBV5-4
CASSYGGGADTQYF
TGTGCCAGCAGCTACGGGGGGGGAGCGGATACGCAGTATTTT
>NA|TRBD2|TRBJ2-1|TRBV27
CAVGRAYEQFF
TGTGCCGTCGGGAGGGCCTATGAGCAGTTCTTC
>NA|NA|TRBJ1-2|TRBV9
CASSDLQGSDYGYTF
TGTGCCAGCAGCGATCTACAGGGCTCAGACTATGGCTACACCTTC
>NA|TRBD2|TRBJ2-1|TRBV4-3
CASSQDRVRSGRGYNEQFF
TGCGCCAGCAGCCAAGATCGGGTTAGGAGCGGGAGAGGTTACAATGAGCAGTTCTTC
>NA|NA|TRBJ1-4|TRBV20-1
CSATELFF
TGCAGTGCTACGGAACTGTTTTTT
>NA|NA|TRBJ2-7|TRBV27
CASSLIFDLTYEQYF
TGTGCCAGCAGTTTAATTTTTGACCTTACCTACGAGCAGTACTTC
>NA|NA|TRBJ2-2|TRBV7-9
CASSLGGSWDTGELFF
TGTGCCAGCAGCTTAGGAGGGAGTTGGGACACCGGGGAGCTGTTTTTT
>NA|NA|TRBJ2-1|TRBV6-6
CASSYSETLGDEQFF
TGTGCCAGCAGTTACTCGGAGACATTAGGGGATGAGCAGTTCTTC
>NA|TRBD2|TRBJ2-7|TRBV5-1
CASSFGLDYEQYF
TGCGCCAGCAGCTTTGGACTAGACTACGAGCAGTACTTC
>NA|NA|TRBJ2-7|TRBV27
CASSLSRRGEQYF
TGTGCCAGCAGTCTATCTAGACGTGGCGAGCAGTACTTC